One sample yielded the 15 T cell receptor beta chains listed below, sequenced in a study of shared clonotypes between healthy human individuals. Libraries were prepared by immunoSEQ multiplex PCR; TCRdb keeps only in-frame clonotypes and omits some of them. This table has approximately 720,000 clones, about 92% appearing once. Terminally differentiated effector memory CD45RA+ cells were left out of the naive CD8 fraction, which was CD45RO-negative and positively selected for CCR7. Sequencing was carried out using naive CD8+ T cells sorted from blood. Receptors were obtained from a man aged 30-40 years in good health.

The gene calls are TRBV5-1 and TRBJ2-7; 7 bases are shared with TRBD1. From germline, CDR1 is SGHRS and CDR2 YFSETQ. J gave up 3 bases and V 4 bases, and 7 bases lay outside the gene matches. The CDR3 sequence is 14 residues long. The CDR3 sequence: CASSVRQGNYEQYF. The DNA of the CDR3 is TGCGCCAGCAGCGTGAGACAGGGAAACTACGAGCAGTACTTC.

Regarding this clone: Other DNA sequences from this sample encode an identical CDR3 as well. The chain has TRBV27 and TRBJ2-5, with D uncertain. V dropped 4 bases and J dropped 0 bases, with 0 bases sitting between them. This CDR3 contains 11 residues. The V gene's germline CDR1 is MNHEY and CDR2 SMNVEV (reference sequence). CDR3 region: CASSYQETQYF. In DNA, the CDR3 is TGTGCCAGCAGTTACCAAGAGACCCAGTACTTC.

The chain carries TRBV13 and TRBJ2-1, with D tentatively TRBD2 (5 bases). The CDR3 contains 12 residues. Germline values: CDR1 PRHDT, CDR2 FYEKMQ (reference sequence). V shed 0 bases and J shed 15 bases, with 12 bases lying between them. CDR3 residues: CASSLGLASRFF. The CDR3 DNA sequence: TGTGCCAGCAGCTTAGGCCTAGCAAGCCGGTTCTTC.

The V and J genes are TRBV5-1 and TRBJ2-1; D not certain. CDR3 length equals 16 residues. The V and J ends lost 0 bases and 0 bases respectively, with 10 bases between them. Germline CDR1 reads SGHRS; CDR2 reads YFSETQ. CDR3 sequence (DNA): TGCGCCAGCAGCTTGGTTCGTCCGAGCTCCTACAATGAGCAGTTCTTC. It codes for CASSLVRPSSYNEQFF.

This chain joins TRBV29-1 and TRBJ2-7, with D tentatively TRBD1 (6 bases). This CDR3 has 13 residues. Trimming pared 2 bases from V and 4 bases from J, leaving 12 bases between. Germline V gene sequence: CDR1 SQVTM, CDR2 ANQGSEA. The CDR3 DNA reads TGCAGCGTTGAATTGGGGGCGAGTTACGAGCAGTACTTC. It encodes CSVELGASYEQYF.

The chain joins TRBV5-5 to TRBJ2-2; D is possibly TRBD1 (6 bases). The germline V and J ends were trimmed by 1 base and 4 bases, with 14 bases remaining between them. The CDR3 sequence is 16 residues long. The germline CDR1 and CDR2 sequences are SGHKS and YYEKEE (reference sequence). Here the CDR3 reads CASSLLQGELTGELFF. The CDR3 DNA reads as TGTGCCAGCAGCTTGTTACAGGGTGAACTCACCGGGGAGCTGTTTTTT.

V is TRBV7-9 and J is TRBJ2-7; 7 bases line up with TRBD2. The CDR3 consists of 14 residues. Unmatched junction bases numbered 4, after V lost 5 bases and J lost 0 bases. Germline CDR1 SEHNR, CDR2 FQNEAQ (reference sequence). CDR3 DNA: TGTGCCAGCAGCCCAAGGACTAGCTCCTACGAGCAGTACTTC. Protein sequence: CASSPRTSSYEQYF.

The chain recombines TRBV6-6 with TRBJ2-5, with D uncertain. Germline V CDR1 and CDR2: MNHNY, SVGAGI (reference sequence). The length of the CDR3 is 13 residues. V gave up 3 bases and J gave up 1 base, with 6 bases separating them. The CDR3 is CASSYSIQETQYF. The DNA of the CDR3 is TGTGCCAGCAGTTATTCGATCCAAGAGACCCAGTACTTC.

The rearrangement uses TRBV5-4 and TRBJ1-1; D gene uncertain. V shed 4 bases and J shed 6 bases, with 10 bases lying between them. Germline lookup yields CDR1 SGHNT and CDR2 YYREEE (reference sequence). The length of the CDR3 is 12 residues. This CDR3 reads CASSAGSPEAFF. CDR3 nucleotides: TGTGCCAGCAGCGCGGGAAGTCCTGAAGCTTTCTTT.

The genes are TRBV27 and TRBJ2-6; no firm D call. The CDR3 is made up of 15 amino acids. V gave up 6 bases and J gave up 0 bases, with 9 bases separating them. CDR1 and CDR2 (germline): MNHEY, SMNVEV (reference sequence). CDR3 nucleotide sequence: TGTGCCAGCAGGGTTGGGTTCTCTGGGGCCAACGTCCTGACTTTC. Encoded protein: CASRVGFSGANVLTF.

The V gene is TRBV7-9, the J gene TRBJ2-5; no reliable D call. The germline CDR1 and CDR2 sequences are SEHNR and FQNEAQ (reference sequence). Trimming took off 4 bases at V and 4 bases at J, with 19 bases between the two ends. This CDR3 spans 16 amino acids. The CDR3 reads CASSSKGRSPRETQYF. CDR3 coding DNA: TGTGCCAGCAGCTCAAAAGGACGGTCGCCCCGAGAGACCCAGTACTTC.

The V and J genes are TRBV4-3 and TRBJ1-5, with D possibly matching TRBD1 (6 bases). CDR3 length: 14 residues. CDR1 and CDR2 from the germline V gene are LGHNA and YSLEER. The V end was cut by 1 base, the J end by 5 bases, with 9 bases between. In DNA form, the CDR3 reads TGCGCCAGCAGCCAAGGGACAGCCTATCAGCCCCAGCATTTT. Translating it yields CASSQGTAYQPQHF.

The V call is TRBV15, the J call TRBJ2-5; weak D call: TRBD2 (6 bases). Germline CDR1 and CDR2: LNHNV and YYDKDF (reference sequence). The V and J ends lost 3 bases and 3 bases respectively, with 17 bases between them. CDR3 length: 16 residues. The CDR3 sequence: CATSRGTSRLEETQYF. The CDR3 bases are TGTGCCACCAGCAGGGGAACTAGCCGCCTCGAAGAGACCCAGTACTTC.

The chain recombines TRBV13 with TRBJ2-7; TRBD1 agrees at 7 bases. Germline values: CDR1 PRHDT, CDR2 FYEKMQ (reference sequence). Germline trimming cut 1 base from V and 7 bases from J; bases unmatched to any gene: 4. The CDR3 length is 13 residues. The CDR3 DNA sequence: TGTGCCAGCAGCTTAGAGGGGGCGGAAGAGCAGTACTTC. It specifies CASSLEGAEEQYF.

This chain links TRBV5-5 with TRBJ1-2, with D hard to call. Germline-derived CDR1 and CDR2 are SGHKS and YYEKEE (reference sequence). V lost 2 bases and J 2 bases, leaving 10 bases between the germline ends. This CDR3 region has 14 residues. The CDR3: CASSFLTANYGYTF. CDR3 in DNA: TGTGCCAGCAGCTTCCTAACAGCGAACTATGGCTACACCTTC.